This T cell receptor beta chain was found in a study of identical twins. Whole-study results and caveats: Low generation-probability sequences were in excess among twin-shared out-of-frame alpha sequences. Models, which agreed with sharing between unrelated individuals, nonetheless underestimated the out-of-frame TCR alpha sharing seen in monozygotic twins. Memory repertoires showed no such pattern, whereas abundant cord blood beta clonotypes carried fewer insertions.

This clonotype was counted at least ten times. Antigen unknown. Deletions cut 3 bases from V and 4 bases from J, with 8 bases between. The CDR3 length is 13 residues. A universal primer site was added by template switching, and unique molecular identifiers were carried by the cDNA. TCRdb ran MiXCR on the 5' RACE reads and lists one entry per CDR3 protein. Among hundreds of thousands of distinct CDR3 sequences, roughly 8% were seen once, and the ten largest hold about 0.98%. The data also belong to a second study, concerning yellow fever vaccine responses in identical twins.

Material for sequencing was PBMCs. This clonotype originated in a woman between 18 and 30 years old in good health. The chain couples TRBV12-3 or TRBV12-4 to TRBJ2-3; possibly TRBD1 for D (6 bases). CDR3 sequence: CASSFGGPDTQYF. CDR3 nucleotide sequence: TGTGCCAGCAGTTTTGGGGGCCCAGATACGCAGTATTTT.